The rows below give T cell receptor beta chains drawn from one sample of a study of blood T cells in healthy people across ages. TCRdb re-called the 5' RACE reads through MiXCR, storing one row per CDR3 protein. The sample includes 1.4 million to 1.5 million distinct CDR3 sequences, 42% of them seen just once. The material sequenced was blood. These receptors originate from a woman younger than 35 in good health. Both conserved end residues are part of each CDR3. The D gene is left open where the match is weak. Some rows have no size entry. The others give once, few or many, or a class for an expanded clone.

d_call	clone_size	v_call	j_call	cdr3_nt	cdr3_aa
TRBD1	once	TRBV14	TRBJ2-3	TGTGCCAGCAGCCGGGACAGCCTAAACACAGATACGCAGTATTTT	CASSRDSLNTDTQYF
-	few	TRBV5-1	TRBJ2-1	TGCGCCAGCAGCCCTACCAAATTGTCCTCCTACAATGAGCAGTTCTTC	CASSPTKLSSYNEQFF
TRBD2	-	TRBV20-1	TRBJ2-1	TGCAGTGCAACAGGTCGGACTAGCGGTTCCCATGAGCAGTTCTTC	CSATGRTSGSHEQFF
-	-	TRBV19	TRBJ1-1	TGTGCCAGTAGTATCCGGGGGTTACACACTGAAGCTTTCTTT	CASSIRGLHTEAFF
-	-	TRBV2	TRBJ1-2	TGTGCCAGCAGGATGGACGGCGCCTATGGCTACACCTTC	CASRMDGAYGYTF
TRBD1	-	TRBV12-3/TRBV12-4	TRBJ1-2	TGTGCCAGCAGTCTAGAGGGACAGGGCCTCTATGGCTACACCTTC	CASSLEGQGLYGYTF
-	many	TRBV20-1	TRBJ2-5	TGCAGTGCTAGACTCGCGTTACAAGAGACCCAGTACTTC	CSARLALQETQYF
TRBD2	few	TRBV5-1	TRBJ2-3	TGCGCCAGCAGCGTCAGCGGGGGGTTCACAGATACGCAGTATTTT	CASSVSGGFTDTQYF
-	-	TRBV7-8	TRBJ2-1	TGTGCCAGCAGCAATTGGGACTTTTACAATGAGCAGTTCTTC	CASSNWDFYNEQFF
-	-	TRBV3-1	TRBJ1-2	TGTGCCAGCAGCCAAGCAGGGGCTACCTATGGCTACACCTTC	CASSQAGATYGYTF
-	-	TRBV6-1	TRBJ2-1	TGTGCCAGCAGAGTGTCAGCAGGGATCTACAATGAGCAGTTCTTC	CASRVSAGIYNEQFF
TRBD2	-	TRBV18	TRBJ2-3	TGTGCCAGCTCACCATATAGCGGGAGTCGGACAGATACGCAGTATTTT	CASSPYSGSRTDTQYF
-	-	TRBV4-1	TRBJ1-1	TGCGCCAGCAGCCAAGATTCGGGTTGGGTAGACACTGAAGCTTTCTTT	CASSQDSGWVDTEAFF
TRBD1	few	TRBV12-5	TRBJ1-1	TGTGCTAGTGGTTCGATGATTACAGGGGAGGGGGAAACTGAAGCTTTCTTT	CASGSMITGEGETEAFF
TRBD1	once	TRBV28	TRBJ1-2	TGTGCCAGCAGTTTAGGAGGGGCGACAGGGCCCCTTAACTATGGCCACACCTTC	CASSLGGATGPLNYGHTF
-	-	TRBV28	TRBJ1-5	TGTGCCTCGGCGGTCAGGGAAAATAATCAGCCCCAGCATTTT	CASAVRENNQPQHF
-	-	TRBV10-2	TRBJ1-4	TGCGCCAGCAGTGATGGGGGGGAAAAACTGTTTTTT	CASSDGGEKLFF
-	-	TRBV25-1	TRBJ2-1	TGTGCCAGCAGTCCGCGGGCGGAGGGGCACAATGAGCAGTTCTTC	CASSPRAEGHNEQFF
-	-	TRBV6-5	TRBJ1-1	TGTGCCAGCAGTTACTCGGGGGTCTTGAGTGGTAACACTGAAGCTTTCTTT	CASSYSGVLSGNTEAFF
-	-	TRBV6-5	TRBJ2-3	TGTGCCAGCAGTTACGCCACGACAGGGGAGGGAGATACGCAGTATTTT	CASSYATTGEGDTQYF
TRBD1	-	TRBV12-3/TRBV12-4	TRBJ1-2	TGTGCCAGCAGCTTATCCGGGACAGGTCGGGGCTACACCTTC	CASSLSGTGRGYTF
TRBD2	-	TRBV20-1	TRBJ2-1	TGCAGTGCTAGAAGAGGTCATGGACTAGCGGGGCACAATGAGCAGTTCTTC	CSARRGHGLAGHNEQFF
TRBD1	-	TRBV6-8	TRBJ1-5	TGTGCCAGCAGTTCGACGGGACAGGGGGGGAGAAAGCCCCAGCATTTT	CASSSTGQGGRKPQHF
-	-	TRBV6-5	TRBJ2-7	TGTGCCAGCAGTTACCGAGACAGAAAAGACGAGCGGTACTTC	CASSYRDRKDERYF
TRBD2	-	TRBV6-1	TRBJ2-1	TGTGCCAGCCGAGAGCTAGCGGGCAACAATGAGCAGTTCTTC	CASRELAGNNEQFF
-	-	TRBV20-1	TRBJ2-7	TGCAGTGCTAGACGCAGCGGGACAAATTACGAGCAGAACTTC	CSARRSGTNYEQNF
-	-	TRBV7-2	TRBJ1-1	TGTGCCAGCAGCCTCCTAGCCACAAACACTGAAGCTTTCTTT	CASSLLATNTEAFF
TRBD1	-	TRBV5-1	TRBJ2-7	TGCGCCAGCAGCTTGGCGTTCCGGGACAGCTCCTACGAGCAGTACTTC	CASSLAFRDSSYEQYF
TRBD2	few	TRBV20-1	TRBJ2-6	TGCAGTGCTAGAGGAAAGCGGGAGATCTCTGGGGCCAACGTCCTGACTTTC	CSARGKREISGANVLTF
-	-	TRBV10-2	TRBJ1-5	TGCGCCAGCAGTGAGTCGATGTCCCTTCACGGGTCGGGTCAGCCCCAGCATTTT	CASSESMSLHGSGQPQHF
-	many	TRBV4-1	TRBJ2-7	TGCGCCAGCAGCCAAGATCGAACAGGGATCTACGAGCAGTACTTC	CASSQDRTGIYEQYF